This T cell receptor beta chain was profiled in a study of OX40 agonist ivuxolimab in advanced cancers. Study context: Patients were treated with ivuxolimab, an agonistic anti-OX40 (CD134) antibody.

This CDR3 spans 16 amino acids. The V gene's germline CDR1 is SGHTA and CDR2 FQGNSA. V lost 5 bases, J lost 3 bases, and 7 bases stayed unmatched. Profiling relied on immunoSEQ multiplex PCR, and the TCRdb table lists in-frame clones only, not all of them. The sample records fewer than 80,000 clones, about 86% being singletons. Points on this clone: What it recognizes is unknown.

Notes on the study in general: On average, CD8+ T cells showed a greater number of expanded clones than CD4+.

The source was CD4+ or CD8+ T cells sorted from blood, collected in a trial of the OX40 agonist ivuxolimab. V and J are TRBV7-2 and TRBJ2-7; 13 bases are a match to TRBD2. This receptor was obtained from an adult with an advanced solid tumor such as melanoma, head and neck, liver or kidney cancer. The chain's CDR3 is CASSLRTSGGLYEQYF. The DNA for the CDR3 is TGTGCCAGCAGCCTACGGACTAGCGGGGGACTCTACGAGCAGTACTTC.